This T cell receptor beta chain was sequenced during a study of post-analysis software for immune sequencing data. The overall study: Disease courses included relapsing-remitting, secondary progressive and progressive-relapsing multiple sclerosis.

TCR beta cDNA libraries had unique molecular identifiers. One entry per CDR3 protein, called by TCRdb with MiXCR from the PCR reads. Of roughly 670,000 distinct CDR3 sequences in the sample, around 64% were seen once. Overall study findings and caveats: The five TRBV segments detected at higher frequency in patients than in controls included TRBV5-6, TRBV5-1 and TRBV20-1. Under the F measure, samples that were prepared in one batch clustered strongly together.

Remarks on this clonotype: No antigen is known for it.

Germline CDR1 DFQATT, CDR2 SNEGSKA (reference sequence). Trimming stripped 6 bases from V and 2 bases from J, with 12 bases between. The CDR3 extends over 13 amino acids. The rearrangement joins TRBV20-1 to TRBJ2-3, with TRBD1 as a possible D gene (5 bases). The source is a girl aged 2 to 10 with multiple sclerosis. Sequencing was done on a sample of blood. In DNA form, the CDR3 reads TGCAGTGCAAGACAGCCGACCACAGATACGCAGTATTTT. Translating gives CSARQPTTDTQYF.